The rows below give T cell receptor beta chains drawn from one sample of a study of T cell responses to AZD1222 COVID-19 vaccine. Assay used: immunoSEQ multiplex PCR; TCRdb lists only in-frame clones, some missing. The data show about 150,000 clones, more than 85% seen once. The material was peripheral blood, obtained on day 0 of AZD1222 vaccination. These receptors all stem from an adult in good health. CDR3s include the opening cysteine and the closing phenylalanine or tryptophan. The order of the fields is V gene, D gene, J gene, clone size, CDR3 DNA, CDR3 protein. A D gene is named only where the DNA matches it firmly. Not all rows give a size; the values are once, few, many and, for expanded clones, a class.

V: TRBV5-6; D: -; J: TRBJ2-1; size: -; DNA: TGTGCCAGCAGCTTGTATCGGGGCTCCTACAATGAGCAGTTCTTC; CDR3: CASSLYRGSYNEQFF
V: TRBV5-1; D: -; J: TRBJ1-1; size: -; DNA: TGCGCCAGCGCGACGGGGATCATGAACACTGAAGCTTTCTTT; CDR3: CASATGIMNTEAFF
V: TRBV5-4; D: TRBD2; J: TRBJ2-3; size: -; DNA: TGTGCCAGCAGCTCCGGACTAGCGGGCACAGATACGCAGTATTTT; CDR3: CASSSGLAGTDTQYF
V: TRBV27; D: TRBD1; J: TRBJ1-1; size: -; DNA: TGTGCCAGTCGACAGGGCGTCACTGAAGCTTTCTTT; CDR3: CASRQGVTEAFF
V: TRBV5-1; D: TRBD1; J: TRBJ2-1; size: -; DNA: TGCGCCAGCAGCCTCTGGACAGGGAACTACAATGAGCAGTTCTTC; CDR3: CASSLWTGNYNEQFF
V: TRBV27; D: -; J: TRBJ2-4; size: once; DNA: TGTGCCAGCAGCACCATCCGGGTAGCCAAAAACATTCAGTACTTC; CDR3: CASSTIRVAKNIQYF
V: TRBV28; D: -; J: TRBJ1-3; size: -; DNA: TGTGCCAGCAGTGGGGACGACACCATATATTTT; CDR3: CASSGDDTIYF
V: TRBV7-2; D: -; J: TRBJ1-5; size: -; DNA: TGTGCCAGCAGCTTAGTCGGGGTTGCTCAGCCCCAGCATTTT; CDR3: CASSLVGVAQPQHF
V: TRBV27; D: TRBD2; J: TRBJ2-1; size: -; DNA: TGTGCCAGCAGTCTAGCGGGAGGGCCAGGGAATGAGCAGTTCTTC; CDR3: CASSLAGGPGNEQFF
V: TRBV25-1; D: -; J: TRBJ1-1; size: -; DNA: TGTGCCAGCAGTCGACACGGTAACACTGAAGCTTTCTTT; CDR3: CASSRHGNTEAFF
V: TRBV11-1; D: TRBD2; J: TRBJ2-7; size: -; DNA: TGTGCCAGCAGCACGACTAGCTTCTACGAGCAGTACTTC; CDR3: CASSTTSFYEQYF
V: TRBV10-3; D: -; J: TRBJ1-1; size: -; DNA: TGTGCCATCAGTGAGTTAATGAACACTGAAGCTTTCTTT; CDR3: CAISELMNTEAFF
V: TRBV14; D: -; J: TRBJ2-7; size: -; DNA: TGTGCCAGCAGCCCCCCCAGGGTCGGGACGGGGCCCTACGAGCAGTACTTC; CDR3: CASSPPRVGTGPYEQYF
V: TRBV28; D: TRBD1; J: TRBJ1-2; size: -; DNA: TGTGCCAGCAGTCTCCTACGGACAGGGGGCGGCTACACCTTC; CDR3: CASSLLRTGGGYTF
V: TRBV24-1; D: -; J: TRBJ2-7; size: -; DNA: TGTGCCACCTCCCGGGGGCTAGGCTACGAGCAGTACTTC; CDR3: CATSRGLGYEQYF
V: TRBV27; D: -; J: TRBJ1-5; size: -; DNA: TGTGCCAGCTCAATCTCAGGGCGGGATCAGCCCCAGCATTTT; CDR3: CASSISGRDQPQHF
V: TRBV30; D: -; J: TRBJ2-7; size: -; DNA: TGTGCCTGGAGTAAAGGGAGAGGGTCCTACGAGCAGTACTTC; CDR3: CAWSKGRGSYEQYF
V: TRBV5-8; D: -; J: TRBJ1-5; size: -; DNA: TGTGCCAGCAGCCCTACAGGGTATAGCAATCAGCCCCAGCATTTT; CDR3: CASSPTGYSNQPQHF
V: TRBV2; D: -; J: TRBJ2-6; size: -; DNA: TGTGCCAGCAGTAGGCAGGGCTCTGGGGCCAACGTCCTGACTTTC; CDR3: CASSRQGSGANVLTF
V: TRBV6-5; D: -; J: TRBJ2-7; size: -; DNA: TGTGCCAGCAGCACGACGGGAAACCCACCCTACGAGCAGTACTTC; CDR3: CASSTTGNPPYEQYF
V: TRBV29-1; D: TRBD1; J: TRBJ1-2; size: -; DNA: TGCAGCGCCAAGGGACAGCCGAACTATGGCTACACCTTC; CDR3: CSAKGQPNYGYTF
V: TRBV27; D: TRBD2; J: TRBJ2-1; size: once; DNA: TGTGCCAGCAGTTTACCCTTAGCGGGAAGCTCCTACAATGAGCAGTTCTTC; CDR3: CASSLPLAGSSYNEQFF
V: TRBV30; D: -; J: TRBJ1-1; size: -; DNA: TGTGCCTGGAAGGGACAAGGGGACACTGAAGCTTTCTTT; CDR3: CAWKGQGDTEAFF
V: TRBV9; D: TRBD1; J: TRBJ1-1; size: -; DNA: TGTGCCAGCAGCGCCGGGACAGGTGGCACTGAAGCTTTCTTT; CDR3: CASSAGTGGTEAFF
V: TRBV28; D: -; J: TRBJ2-1; size: -; DNA: TGTGCCAGCAGTTTATCCGTCGGTGAGCAGTTCTTC; CDR3: CASSLSVGEQFF
V: TRBV27; D: -; J: TRBJ1-1; size: -; DNA: TGTGCCAGCAGTTTACGAAGCGACAGATCGAACACTGAAGCTTTCTTT; CDR3: CASSLRSDRSNTEAFF
V: TRBV19; D: -; J: TRBJ2-5; size: -; DNA: TGTGCCAGTAGTATTCGCGAGACCCAGTACTTC; CDR3: CASSIRETQYF
V: TRBV3-1/TRBV3-2; D: -; J: TRBJ2-1; size: -; DNA: TGTGCCAGCAAAACCACAGACATAATTTACAATGAGCAGTTCTTC; CDR3: CASKTTDIIYNEQFF
V: TRBV5-4; D: -; J: TRBJ2-2; size: -; DNA: TGTGCCAGCAGGGGGGGGACAGCGAACACCGGGGAGCTGTTTTTT; CDR3: CASRGGTANTGELFF
V: TRBV6-2/TRBV6-3; D: -; J: TRBJ2-1; size: -; DNA: TGTGCCAGCAGTTACTGGGGGCGCGGGAGTTCCTACAATGAGCAGTTCTTC; CDR3: CASSYWGRGSSYNEQFF
V: TRBV24-1; D: -; J: TRBJ2-1; size: few; DNA: TGTGCCACCAGTGGAATGGGCAATGAGCAGTTCTTC; CDR3: CATSGMGNEQFF
V: TRBV11-1; D: -; J: TRBJ1-1; size: -; DNA: TGTGCCAGCAGCTTAGGTCCATACCTACCGAGTGAAGCTTTCTTT; CDR3: CASSLGPYLPSEAFF
V: TRBV5-4; D: -; J: TRBJ1-3; size: -; DNA: TGTGCCAGCAGCTTGGGCCCACAAAGAGAAGACACCATATATTTT; CDR3: CASSLGPQREDTIYF
V: TRBV20-1; D: -; J: TRBJ1-1; size: -; DNA: TGCAGTGCTAGTCTAAGTCGAGGTATGTACACTGAAGCTTTCTTT; CDR3: CSASLSRGMYTEAFF
V: TRBV19; D: -; J: TRBJ1-3; size: few; DNA: TGTGCCAGTAGTATTGCCGGGGGCGCATCTGGAAACACCATATATTTT; CDR3: CASSIAGGASGNTIYF